The 20 T cell receptor beta chains presented below share a single source sample, sequenced in a study of control samples from healthy donors and cancer patients. Sequenced by immunoSEQ multiplex PCR; TCRdb stores in-frame clones only, minus some. This table has about 120,000 clones, about 83% appearing once. Material for sequencing was blood. These receptors were collected from a man aged 30-40 years in good health.

This chain links TRBV2 with TRBJ2-1; D gene uncertain. The CDR3 extends over 12 amino acids. Deletions cut 4 bases from V and 11 bases from J, with 12 bases between. The germline V gene has CDR1 SNHLY and CDR2 FYNNEI. The CDR3 nucleotides are TGTGCCAGCAGTGTGGCCCAGCCTCAGCAGTTCTTC. This translates into CASSVAQPQQFF.

This clone came up many times. The chain carries TRBV15 and TRBJ1-2; perhaps TRBD1 as D (5 bases). CDR1 is LNHNV, CDR2 YYDKDF, per germline (reference sequence). V was pared by 4 bases and J by 4 bases, with 16 bases between. There are 15 residues in the CDR3. CDR3 sequence reads: CATSIVGGPRYGYTF. For the CDR3, the DNA is TGTGCCACCAGCATCGTGGGGGGTCCCCGCTATGGCTACACCTTC.

The V and J genes are TRBV12-3 or TRBV12-4 and TRBJ1-1, with D tentatively TRBD1 (5 bases). CDR3 length: 13 residues. V lost 7 bases and J 8 bases, leaving 17 bases between the germline ends. Here the CDR3 DNA reads TGTGCCAGCACCATTGGGGGGAGTGGAGAAGCTTTCTTT. Residues: CASTIGGSGEAFF.

The chain employs TRBV5-1 and TRBJ1-1; 7 nucleotides align to TRBD1. The junction had 3 bases not matched to a gene; V was cut back by 0 bases and J by 4 bases. Germline V gene sequence: CDR1 SGHRS, CDR2 YFSETQ. This CDR3 has 14 residues. The CDR3 DNA reads as TGCGCCAGCAGCTTGGGGACAGGCAGCACTGAAGCTTTCTTT. It specifies CASSLGTGSTEAFF. The whole variable domain, filled in from reference TRBV5-1 and TRBJ1-1, reads KAGVTQTPRYLIKTRGQQVTLSCSPISGHRSVSWYQQTPGQGLQFLFEYFSETQRNKGNFPGRFSGRQFSNSRSEMNVSTLELGDSALYLCASSLGTGSTEAFFGQGTRLTVV.

The chain is built from TRBV19 and TRBJ2-1, with TRBD1 as a possible D gene (6 bases). The germline V gene encodes CDR1 LNHDA and CDR2 SQIVND (reference sequence). CDR3 size: 14 residues. The V end was cut by 7 bases, the J end by 5 bases, with 15 bases between. The CDR3 DNA reads TGTGCCAGTACCTTGCAGGGGAGCCACAATGAGCAGTTCTTC. It encodes CASTLQGSHNEQFF. The full variable domain, completed using reference TRBV19 and TRBJ2-1, is DGGITQSPKYLFRKEGQNVTLSCEQNLNHDAMYWYRQDPGQGLRLIYYSQIVNDFQKGDIAEGYSVSREKKESFPLTVTSAQKNPTAFYLCASTLQGSHNEQFFGPGTRLTVL.

CDR3 nucleotide sequence: TGTGCCAGCAAAAGAACCTCTGGAAACACCATATATTTT. It translates to CASKRTSGNTIYF. This chain connects TRBV6-5 to TRBJ1-3; no reliable D call. Germline lookup yields CDR1 MNHEY and CDR2 SVGAGI. This CDR3 region has 13 residues. Trimming took off 7 bases at V and 0 bases at J, with 7 bases between the two ends.

CDR3 nucleotides: TGTGCCAGCAGACAGGGACAGGGGGCTAACTATGGCTACACCTTC. It specifies CASRQGQGANYGYTF. V gene TRBV6-5 combines with J gene TRBJ1-2, with TRBD1 identical over 11 bases. Germline lookup yields CDR1 MNHEY and CDR2 SVGAGI. CDR3 length: 15 residues. The ends lost 6 bases at V and 0 bases at J; junction bases unmatched: 3.

The rearrangement joins TRBV19 to TRBJ1-6; D possibly corresponds to TRBD1 (5 bases). Germline lookup yields CDR1 LNHDA and CDR2 SQIVND (reference sequence). Between the trimmed V and J ends, which lost 0 bases and 7 bases, there was a span of 10 bases. This CDR3 has 15 amino acids. CDR3 protein: CASSIEGVRNSPLHF. As DNA, the CDR3 is TGTGCCAGTAGTATAGAAGGGGTACGGAATTCACCCCTCCACTTT.

The chain couples TRBV19 to TRBJ1-2, with D tentatively TRBD1 (5 bases). Germline CDR1 LNHDA, CDR2 SQIVND (reference sequence). V was shortened by 2 bases and J by 6 bases, with 16 bases between the two germline ends. The CDR3 spans 15 residues. CDR3 sequence: CASSINGRGSNGYTF. DNA for the CDR3: TGTGCCAGTAGTATAAACGGAAGGGGATCAAATGGCTACACCTTC.

V is TRBV9 and J is TRBJ1-5; D not certain. Deletions cut 2 bases from V and 5 bases from J, with 11 bases between. Germline V CDR1 and CDR2: SGDLS, YYNGEE. The CDR3 has 14 residues. This CDR3 is CASSVGLEDQPQHF. CDR3 sequence (DNA): TGTGCCAGCAGCGTCGGTCTGGAGGATCAGCCCCAGCATTTT.

This clone was seen a handful of times. The V gene is TRBV30, the J gene TRBJ2-3; D assignment may be TRBD1 or TRBD2 (5 bases each). The CDR3 consists of 13 residues. In germline, CDR1 is GTSNPN, CDR2 SVGIG (reference sequence). Trimming stripped 3 bases from V and 9 bases from J, with 16 bases between. CDR3 in amino acids: CAWRLGGARTQYF. CDR3 DNA: TGTGCCTGGAGACTTGGGGGTGCAAGGACGCAGTATTTT.

This rearrangement joins TRBV10-3 to TRBJ1-5; 8 nucleotides align to TRBD1. This CDR3 has 16 amino acids. The germline V gene has CDR1 ENHRY and CDR2 SYGVKD. V lost 10 bases and J lost 2; bases outside the gene matches: 13. CDR3 loop: CATKGTGPGGNQPQHF. CDR3 DNA sequence: TGTGCCACGAAGGGGACAGGCCCCGGGGGCAATCAGCCCCAGCATTTT.

The V call is TRBV30, the J call TRBJ2-5; a possible D gene is TRBD2 (7 bases). This CDR3 is 13 amino acids long. CDR1 is GTSNPN and CDR2 is SVGIG in the germline V gene (reference sequence). V was pared by 3 bases and J by 5 bases, with 13 bases between. CDR3 in amino acids: CAWSRGALETQYF. The CDR3 nucleotides are TGTGCCTGGAGCCGGGGGGCCCTGGAGACCCAGTACTTC.

The genes are TRBV10-3 and TRBJ2-1, with a weak D call TRBD1 (5 bases). V lost 4 bases to trimming and J lost 0 bases, with 10 bases between them. Looked up from germline, CDR1 is ENHRY and CDR2 is SYGVKD. There are 15 residues in the CDR3. CDR3 sequence: CAISAGQDSYNEQFF. Written as DNA, the CDR3 is TGTGCCATCAGTGCAGGACAAGACTCCTACAATGAGCAGTTCTTC.

This clone was counted once. The CDR3 sequence is CASILGDTEAFF. The DNA for the CDR3 is TGTGCCAGCATCCTTGGGGACACTGAAGCTTTCTTT. V usage is TRBV7-2 and J usage is TRBJ1-1; D is unclear. From germline, CDR1 is SGHTA and CDR2 FQGNSA. The CDR3 length is 12 residues. The V end was cut by 7 bases, the J end by 3 bases, with 9 bases between.

This clone was found once. For the CDR3, the DNA is TGTGCCAGCTCACCACCCGCAGGACCAAAAGATGGCTACACCTTC. Translation gives CASSPPAGPKDGYTF. J is TRBJ1-2 and V is TRBV18; D is unresolved. This CDR3 has 15 amino acids. V dropped 0 bases and J dropped 6 bases, with 14 bases sitting between them. Germline CDR1 reads KGHSH; CDR2 reads LQKENI.

The rearrangement uses TRBV5-1 and TRBJ2-3; 13 nucleotides match TRBD2. V lost 8 bases to trimming and J lost 5 bases; unmatched junction nucleotides: 5. From germline, CDR1 is SGHRS and CDR2 YFSETQ. The CDR3 length is 14 residues. Here the CDR3 reads CASGTSGEVDTQYF. The CDR3 DNA follows: TGCGCCAGTGGGACTAGCGGGGAGGTAGATACGCAGTATTTT.

The count of this clone is one. Other DNA sequences in this sample translate to the same CDR3. The rearrangement joins TRBV19 to TRBJ2-2; D possibly matches TRBD1 or TRBD2 (5 bases each). CDR1 LNHDA and CDR2 SQIVND come from the germline V gene (reference sequence). This CDR3 region has 16 residues. The V end was cut by 4 bases, the J end by 1 base, with 13 bases between. CDR3 loop: CASSSTGTVNTGELFF. CDR3 in DNA: TGTGCCAGTAGTAGTACCGGGACGGTGAACACCGGGGAGCTGTTTTTT.

This sequence joins TRBV5-1 and TRBJ2-2; D ambiguous. Germline V gene sequence: CDR1 SGHRS, CDR2 YFSETQ. The CDR3 contains 12 residues. V lost 4 bases, J lost 2 bases, and 3 bases lay in between. The DNA for the CDR3 is TGCGCCAGCAGCGGTAACACCGGGGAGCTGTTTTTT. Its translation is CASSGNTGELFF.

The chain couples TRBV7-3 to TRBJ2-7; D is ambiguous. CDR3 length: 13 amino acids. V lost 2 bases and J 3 bases, leaving 8 bases between the germline ends. CDR1 is SGHTA and CDR2 is FQGTGA in the germline V gene. CDR3 residues: CASSLEADYEQYF. The CDR3 DNA follows: TGTGCCAGCAGCTTAGAGGCAGACTACGAGCAGTACTTC.